This TCR beta chain is drawn from a study of identifying expanded T cells in peripheral blood. Germline V gene data show CDR1 as SGHDT and CDR2 as YYEEEE. The CDR3 contains 16 residues. The V and J ends lost 1 base and 2 bases, in that order; junction bases with no gene match: 5. This clone was counted once. No infections or other immune events were documented during collection. Sequencing used immunoSEQ multiplex PCR; TCRdb keeps in-frame clones, though not all of them. The table records some 90,000 clones, around 89% of them present only once. Sequenced: blood. The J gene is TRBJ1-3, the V gene TRBV5-6; 8 bases fit TRBD1. This receptor was taken from a person aged 18 to 75 in good health. This CDR3 reads CASSLIQGVTGNTIYF. CDR3 nucleotides: TGTGCCAGCAGCTTGATACAGGGGGTTACTGGAAACACCATATATTTT.